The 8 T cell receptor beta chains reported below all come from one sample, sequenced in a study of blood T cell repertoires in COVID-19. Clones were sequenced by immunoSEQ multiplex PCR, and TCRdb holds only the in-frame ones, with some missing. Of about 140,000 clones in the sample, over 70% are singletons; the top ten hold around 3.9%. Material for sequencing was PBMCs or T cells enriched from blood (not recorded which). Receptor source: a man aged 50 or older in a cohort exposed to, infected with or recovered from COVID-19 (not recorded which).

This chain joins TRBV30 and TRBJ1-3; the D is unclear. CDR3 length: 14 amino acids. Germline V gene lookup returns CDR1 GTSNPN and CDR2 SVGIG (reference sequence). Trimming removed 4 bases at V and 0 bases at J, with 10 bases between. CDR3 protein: CAWTRGHSGNTIYF. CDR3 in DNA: TGTGCCTGGACACGGGGTCACTCTGGAAACACCATATATTTT.

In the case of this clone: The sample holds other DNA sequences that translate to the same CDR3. The CDR3 is CASSHGQGYEQYF. The CDR3 nucleotides are TGCGCCAGCAGCCATGGTCAGGGCTACGAGCAGTACTTC. The V call is TRBV5-1, the J call TRBJ2-7; the D gene is possibly TRBD1 (5 bases). Trimming shortened V by 4 bases and J by 3 bases, and 11 bases separated the two germline ends. The germline V gene has CDR1 SGHRS and CDR2 YFSETQ. The CDR3 runs 13 residues.

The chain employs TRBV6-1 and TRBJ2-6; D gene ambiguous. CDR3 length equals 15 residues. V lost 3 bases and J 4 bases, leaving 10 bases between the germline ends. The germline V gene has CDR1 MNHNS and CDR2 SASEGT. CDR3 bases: TGTGCCAGCAGTGATTGGCATCCCGGGGCCAACGTCCTGACTTTC. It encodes CASSDWHPGANVLTF.

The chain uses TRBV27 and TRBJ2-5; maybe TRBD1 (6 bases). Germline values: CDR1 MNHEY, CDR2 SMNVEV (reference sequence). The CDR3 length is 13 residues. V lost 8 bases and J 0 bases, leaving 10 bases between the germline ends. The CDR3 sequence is CASRTGYQETQYF. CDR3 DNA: TGTGCCAGCCGAACAGGGTACCAAGAGACCCAGTACTTC.

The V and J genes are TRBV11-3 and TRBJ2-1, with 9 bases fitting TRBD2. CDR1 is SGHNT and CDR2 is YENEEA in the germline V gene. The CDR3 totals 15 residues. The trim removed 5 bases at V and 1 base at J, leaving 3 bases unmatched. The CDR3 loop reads CASSQTSGSYNEQFF. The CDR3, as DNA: TGTGCCAGCAGCCAAACTAGCGGGTCCTACAATGAGCAGTTCTTC.

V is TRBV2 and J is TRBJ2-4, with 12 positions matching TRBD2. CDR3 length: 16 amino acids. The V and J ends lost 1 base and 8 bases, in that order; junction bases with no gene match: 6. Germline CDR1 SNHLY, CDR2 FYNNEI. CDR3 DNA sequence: TGTGCCAGCAGTGAAGGACTAGCGGGAGTAGGGGACATTCAGTACTTC. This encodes CASSEGLAGVGDIQYF.

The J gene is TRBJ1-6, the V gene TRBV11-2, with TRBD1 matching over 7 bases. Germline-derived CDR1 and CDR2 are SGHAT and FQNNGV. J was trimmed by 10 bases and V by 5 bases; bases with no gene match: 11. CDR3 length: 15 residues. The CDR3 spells CASSPGTALGSPLHF. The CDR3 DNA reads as TGTGCCAGCAGCCCTGGGACAGCTTTGGGGTCACCCCTCCACTTT.

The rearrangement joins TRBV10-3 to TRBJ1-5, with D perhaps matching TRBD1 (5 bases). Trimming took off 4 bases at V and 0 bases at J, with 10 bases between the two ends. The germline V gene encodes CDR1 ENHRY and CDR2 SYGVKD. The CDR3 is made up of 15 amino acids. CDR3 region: CAISVGTGSNQPQHF. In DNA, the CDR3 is TGTGCCATCAGTGTTGGAACAGGTAGCAATCAGCCCCAGCATTTT.